The 10 T cell receptor beta chains presented below share a single source sample, sequenced in a study of T cell repertoires in cytomegalovirus infection. These TCRs' antigens remain unknown. Each CDR3 protein is one row after TCRdb ran MiXCR on the reads. Seen here are about 920,000 distinct CDR3 sequences, approximately 31% observed once, and the top ten hold over 13%. Sequencing used cultured CD8+ T cells from PBMCs, obtained from culture after CMV antigen stimulation. These TCRs come from a human donor in good health (CMV status not recorded). Some clones in this sample may be carry-over from other donors' samples.

The chain is built from TRBV28 and TRBJ1-5, with 7 nucleotides matching TRBD1. CDR1 and CDR2 from the germline V gene are MDHEN and SYDVKM. V gave up 6 bases and J gave up 0 bases; unmatched junction bases: 11. The CDR3 totals 17 residues. CDR3 sequence: CASSGGGTANSNQPQHF. In DNA, the CDR3 is TGTGCCAGCAGCGGGGGTGGGACAGCTAATAGCAATCAGCCCCAGCATTTT. Complete variable domain (other parts from reference TRBV28 and TRBJ1-5): DVKVTQSSRYLVKRTGEKVFLECVQDMDHENMFWYRQDPGLGLRLIYFSYDVKMKEKGDIPEGYSVSREKKERFSLILESASTNQTSMYLCASSGGGTANSNQPQHFGDGTRLSIL.

The rearrangement uses TRBV6-5 and TRBJ1-1, with 7 bases that match TRBD1. Germline V lookup: CDR1 MNHEY, CDR2 SVGAGI. Trimming cost V 7 bases and J 1 base; bases outside gene matches: 9. CDR3 length: 15 residues. The CDR3 DNA sequence: TGTGCCAGCACCCAGAAGACAGGGCCGAACACTGAAGCTTTCTTT. It yields the protein CASTQKTGPNTEAFF.

This chain joins TRBV14 and TRBJ1-2, with D maybe TRBD1 (5 bases). Trimming pared 4 bases from V and 4 bases from J, leaving 10 bases between. The CDR3 is made up of 13 amino acids. Per germline, CDR1 SGHDN and CDR2 FVKESK. The CDR3 DNA follows: TGTGCCAGCAGCCCCGGGGCCACCTATGGCTACACCTTC. This translates into CASSPGATYGYTF.

The chain carries TRBV7-9 and TRBJ1-1; no definite D call. Trimming left V 5 bases short and J 10 bases short, with 14 bases between. CDR1 is SEHNR and CDR2 is FQNEAQ in the germline V gene (reference sequence). The CDR3 length is 12 residues. The CDR3 loop is CASSQSQARAFF. CDR3 DNA sequence: TGTGCCAGCAGCCAGTCCCAGGCACGAGCTTTCTTT.

The J gene is TRBJ1-1, the V gene TRBV2, with TRBD1 matching over 7 bases. Germline CDR1 SNHLY, CDR2 FYNNEI. Unmatched junction bases numbered 4, after V lost 9 bases and J lost 6 bases. CDR3 size: 11 residues. The CDR3 loop is CARQGHAEAFF. The CDR3 DNA reads TGTGCCAGACAGGGGCACGCTGAAGCTTTCTTT.

The chain couples TRBV6-5 to TRBJ1-2; no clear D. V lost 2 bases to trimming and J lost 7 bases, with 11 bases between them. The CDR3 is 13 residues long. Germline CDR1 and CDR2: MNHEY and SVGAGI. The CDR3 reads CASSYGLSSGYTF. The CDR3 DNA follows: TGTGCCAGCAGTTACGGGTTATCCTCTGGCTACACCTTC.

This clonotype was counted at least ten times. The gene calls are TRBV7-2 and TRBJ1-5; D may be TRBD1 (5 bases). This CDR3 is built from 14 residues. The germline CDR1 and CDR2 sequences are SGHTA and FQGNSA. Trimming shortened V by 7 bases and J by 2 bases, and 12 bases separated the two germline ends. CDR3 sequence reads: CASTWGGGNQPQHF. CDR3 nucleotides: TGTGCCAGCACCTGGGGGGGGGGCAATCAGCCCCAGCATTTT.

CDR3 residues: CSVSDKGYTEAFF. The CDR3 DNA reads as TGCAGCGTTTCCGACAAGGGGTACACTGAAGCTTTCTTT. The rearrangement links TRBV29-1 to TRBJ1-1, with a possible D match to TRBD1 (5 bases). There are 13 residues in the CDR3. V dropped 5 bases and J dropped 3 bases, with 13 bases sitting between them. Germline CDR1 SQVTM, CDR2 ANQGSEA. Using reference TRBV29-1 and TRBJ1-1 for the parts outside the CDR3, the full variable domain is SAVISQKPSRDICQRGTSLTIQCQVDSQVTMMFWYRQQPGQSLTLIATANQGSEATYESGFVIDKFPISRPNLTFSTLTVSNMSPEDSSIYLCSVSDKGYTEAFFGQGTRLTVV.

The chain's CDR3 is CASSYPGATNEKLFF. CDR3 in DNA: TGTGCCAGCAGTTACCCGGGGGCAACTAATGAAAAACTGTTTTTT. The chain uses TRBV6-2 or TRBV6-3 and TRBJ1-4; tentative D call: TRBD1 (5 bases). V lost 2 bases and J lost 0, with 7 bases in between. This CDR3 contains 15 residues. In germline, CDR1 is MNHEY, CDR2 SVGEGT.

This clonotype was counted between two and nine times. The chain is built from TRBV12-3 or TRBV12-4 and TRBJ2-3, with D perhaps being TRBD1 or TRBD2 (5 bases each). V lost 8 bases and J 5 bases, leaving 20 bases between the germline ends. The CDR3 is 15 residues long. The CDR3 loop is CASSHEGRVIDTQYF. In nucleotides, the CDR3 is TGTGCCAGCTCTCATGAGGGGCGGGTGATAGATACGCAGTATTTT.